Below, 15 T cell receptor beta chains from the same sample are listed, as sequenced in a study of cytomegalovirus exposure and HLA in healthy donors (dated by TCRdb to the late 2010s). The library was built by means of the immunoSEQ multiplex PCR assay. For the multiplex PCR, a mixture combining 60 forward primers for TCR Vbeta segments and 13 reverse primers for TCR Jbeta segments was used. TCRdb stores this immuneACCESS table with in-frame sequences only. Part of the clones is absent; in the studies checked, under half of the shortfall reflects unresolved V genes, and no reason is known for the rest. Recorded for this sample are tens of thousands of clones; around a tenth of them occurred a single time. In total, the top ten clones hold over 20% of the sample. The sequenced sample consisted of PBMCs. Receptor source: a man aged 60 to 69 in good health and CMV-seropositive.

This clone turned up a few times. This chain joins TRBV30 and TRBJ1-6; 7 bases agree with TRBD1. After removal of 3 bases from V and 2 bases from J, the junction contained 7 bases not matched to a gene. This CDR3 is 16 amino acids long. CDR1 GTSNPN and CDR2 SVGIG come from the germline V gene (reference sequence). The CDR3 is CAWRDRPGPYNSPLHF. The CDR3 nucleotides read TGTGCCTGGAGGGACAGGCCCGGCCCCTATAATTCACCCCTCCACTTT.

CDR3 sequence (DNA): TGTGCCAGCAGTTTGGAAGGGGGGGCGGACGTCCAAGAGACCCAGTACTTC. It translates to CASSLEGGADVQETQYF. The chain uses TRBV28 and TRBJ2-5; tentative D call: TRBD2 (7 bases). CDR1 and CDR2 (germline): MDHEN, SYDVKM. Trimming took off 3 bases at V and 1 base at J, with 18 bases between the two ends. CDR3 length equals 17 residues.

CDR3 DNA: TGTGCCAGCAGCCCTGCGGGAAATGAGCAGTTCTTC. Residues: CASSPAGNEQFF. The chain links TRBV6-1 to TRBJ2-1; D possibly corresponds to TRBD2 (6 bases). The CDR3 totals 12 residues. The V gene's germline CDR1 is MNHNS and CDR2 SASEGT. The V and J ends lost 6 bases and 7 bases respectively, with 10 bases between them.

V is TRBV7-2 and J is TRBJ2-7; 7 bases map to TRBD2. The ends lost 5 bases at V and 0 bases at J; junction bases unmatched: 7. The CDR3 sequence is 15 residues long. Germline V lookup: CDR1 SGHTA, CDR2 FQGNSA. The CDR3 reads CASSDGRPYSYEQYF. The DNA of the CDR3 is TGTGCCAGCAGCGACGGGAGGCCCTACTCCTACGAGCAGTACTTC.

The rearrangement joins TRBV30 to TRBJ1-2; D is perhaps TRBD1 (6 bases). Germline V gene data show CDR1 as GTSNPN and CDR2 as SVGIG (reference sequence). The V end was cut by 1 base, the J end by 6 bases, with 12 bases between. The CDR3 has 13 amino acids. CDR3 loop: CAWSGKGGDGYTF. The CDR3 DNA follows: TGTGCCTGGAGTGGAAAAGGGGGAGATGGCTACACCTTC.

This clone was counted a few times. The CDR3 DNA reads as TGTGCCAGCAGCCACCCCGGGGGGACGAACACCGGGGAGCTGTTTTTT. Its translation is CASSHPGGTNTGELFF. The V gene is TRBV6-7, the J gene TRBJ2-2; 7 bases align to TRBD2. TRBV6-7 is placed among ORFs of uncertain function. CDR3 length: 16 amino acids. The trim removed 6 bases at V and 0 bases at J, leaving 7 bases unmatched.

The V gene is TRBV19, the J gene TRBJ2-2, with D unresolved. The CDR3 has 15 amino acids. Deletions cut 3 bases from V and 3 bases from J, with 11 bases between. In germline, CDR1 is LNHDA, CDR2 SQIVND (reference sequence). Written as DNA, the CDR3 is TGTGCCAGTAGTATGGTCAGGCTGCACACCGGGGAGCTGTTTTTT. It codes for CASSMVRLHTGELFF.

Only a few counts were recorded for this clone. The CDR3 region has the DNA TGTGCCAGCAGCTGGGGTAGGCCTCCGCCGACTAACAATGAGCAGTTCTTC. Its translation: CASSWGRPPPTNNEQFF. V gene TRBV13 combines with J gene TRBJ2-1; a possible D gene is TRBD2 (5 bases). Trimming left V 4 bases short and J 5 bases short, with 21 bases between. CDR1 PRHDT and CDR2 FYEKMQ come from the germline V gene (reference sequence). This CDR3 has 17 residues.

This clone has only a few counts. The rearrangement links TRBV2 to TRBJ1-6, with 9 positions matching TRBD1. The CDR3 consists of 14 residues. Germline assignment: CDR1 SNHLY and CDR2 FYNNEI. The ends lost 4 bases at V and 9 bases at J; junction bases unmatched: 4. In nucleotides, the CDR3 is TGTGCCAGCAGTGCGGACAGGGGAATTTCACCCCTCCACTTT. This codes for CASSADRGISPLHF.

CDR3 bases: TGTGCCAGCAGTTTCAATACAGGTATATACGAGCAGTACTTC. Its protein product is CASSFNTGIYEQYF. The J gene is TRBJ2-7, the V gene TRBV28, with TRBD1 as a possible D gene (5 bases). The CDR3 has 14 amino acids. Trimming took off 3 bases at V and 4 bases at J, with 13 bases between the two ends. The V gene's germline CDR1 is MDHEN and CDR2 SYDVKM.

This chain links TRBV11-1 with TRBJ2-2, with 8 bases matching TRBD2. J lost 1 base, V lost 1 base, and 2 bases had no gene match. The CDR3 loop spans 16 amino acids. Per the germline V gene, CDR1 is SGHAT and CDR2 is FQDESV (reference sequence). Written as DNA, the CDR3 is TGTGCCAGCAGCTTAGGGAGCGGGGGGAACACCGGGGAGCTGTTTTTT. This gives the protein CASSLGSGGNTGELFF.

The sample holds a few counts of this clone. The V gene is TRBV4-1, the J gene TRBJ1-1; 8 bases agree with TRBD1. Trimming took 1 base from V and 5 from J; bases not matched to a gene: 6. From germline, CDR1 is MGHRA and CDR2 YSYEKL. The CDR3 sequence is 15 residues long. The CDR3 DNA is TGCGCCAGCAGCCAAGGGGTGGACAGGGTTACTGAAGCTTTCTTT. It specifies CASSQGVDRVTEAFF.

This clone was seen only a few times. This chain uses TRBV10-3 with TRBJ2-3; TRBD1 matches at 8 bases. This CDR3 spans 16 amino acids. V shed 0 bases, J shed 8 bases, and the junction held 10 bases outside the gene matches. CDR1 is ENHRY and CDR2 is SYGVKD in the germline V gene. The CDR3 DNA is TGTGCCATCAGTGAGTCGACTGGACAGGGTAGAGGTACGCAGTATTTT. This encodes CAISESTGQGRGTQYF.

This clone was seen more than once but under ten times. The V and J genes are TRBV2 and TRBJ2-1; a weak D match, TRBD1 (7 bases). This CDR3 contains 13 residues. Germline V lookup: CDR1 SNHLY, CDR2 FYNNEI. Trimming took off 8 bases at V and 9 bases at J, with 17 bases between the two ends. The CDR3 nucleotides read TGTGCCAGCTTCCGGGGGCAGGGGGTTGAGCAGTTCTTC. Translated, it gives CASFRGQGVEQFF. The whole variable domain, filled in from reference TRBV2 and TRBJ2-1, reads EPEVTQTPSHQVTQMGQEVILRCVPISNHLYFYWYRQILGQKVEFLVSFYNNEISEKSEIFDDQFSVERPDGSNFTLKIRSTKLEDSAMYFCASFRGQGVEQFFGPGTRLTVL.

The J gene is TRBJ1-3, the V gene TRBV28, with 12 bases that match TRBD1. This CDR3 has 16 amino acids. The junction had 12 bases not matched to a gene; V was cut back by 7 bases and J by 8 bases. The V gene's germline CDR1 is MDHEN and CDR2 SYDVKM. CDR3: CASTPGQGARRDTIYF. The CDR3 region has the DNA TGTGCCAGCACACCGGGACAGGGGGCGCGAAGGGACACCATATATTTT.